These T cell receptor beta chains were read from a single sample in a study of T cell responses to AZD1222 COVID-19 vaccine. The repertoire was sequenced with immunoSEQ multiplex PCR; TCRdb's copy has only in-frame clones and lacks some. The table shows 100,000 to 150,000 clones, with around 94% occurring only once. This specimen was peripheral blood, taken on day 0 of AZD1222 vaccination. Every receptor here comes from an adult in good health. Both conserved end residues are part of each CDR3. The D gene is left open where the match is weak. Clone size, where shown, is once, few, many, or a class for clones that have expanded.

cdr3_nt: TGTGCCAGCAGTTATAGAGACCAGGGTTATGGCTACACCTTC; cdr3_aa: CASSYRDQGYGYTF; clone_size: NA; j_call: TRBJ1-2; v_call: TRBV6-5; d_call: NA
cdr3_nt: TGTGCCAGCAGCTTAGCGCTGGATAGCGGGAGGCCGAGTACAGATACGCAGTATTTT; cdr3_aa: CASSLALDSGRPSTDTQYF; clone_size: NA; j_call: TRBJ2-3; v_call: TRBV7-9; d_call: TRBD2
cdr3_nt: TGCGCCAGCAGCCAAACAACGGGGACAAACTCTGGAAACACCATATATTTT; cdr3_aa: CASSQTTGTNSGNTIYF; clone_size: NA; j_call: TRBJ1-3; v_call: TRBV5-1; d_call: NA
cdr3_nt: TGTGCCAGCAGCTTGTTACTTACAGATACGCAGTATTTT; cdr3_aa: CASSLLLTDTQYF; clone_size: NA; j_call: TRBJ2-3; v_call: TRBV7-8; d_call: NA
cdr3_nt: TGTGCCTGGAGTCCCCACCGACTAGCGGACTCCTACGAGCAGTACTTC; cdr3_aa: CAWSPHRLADSYEQYF; clone_size: NA; j_call: TRBJ2-7; v_call: TRBV30; d_call: TRBD2
cdr3_nt: TGTGCCAGCAGCCCACACCTCAATCAGCCCCAGCATTTT; cdr3_aa: CASSPHLNQPQHF; clone_size: NA; j_call: TRBJ1-5; v_call: TRBV6-5; d_call: NA
cdr3_nt: TGTGCCAGCAGTTACTCGGGGGGCTTCGACACCGGGGAGCTGTTTTTT; cdr3_aa: CASSYSGGFDTGELFF; clone_size: NA; j_call: TRBJ2-2; v_call: TRBV6-5; d_call: NA
cdr3_nt: TGTGCCAGCAGTTACGGGACTAGCGGGACCAATGAGCAGTTCTTC; cdr3_aa: CASSYGTSGTNEQFF; clone_size: NA; j_call: TRBJ2-1; v_call: TRBV6-2/TRBV6-3; d_call: TRBD2
cdr3_nt: TGTGCCAGCAGTCAGGACAGGGCCGAGCAGTACTTC; cdr3_aa: CASSQDRAEQYF; clone_size: NA; j_call: TRBJ2-7; v_call: TRBV12-3/TRBV12-4; d_call: TRBD1
cdr3_nt: TGTGCCAGCCGCTCTAGAAGCGAAGCTTTCTTT; cdr3_aa: CASRSRSEAFF; clone_size: NA; j_call: TRBJ1-1; v_call: TRBV3-1/TRBV3-2; d_call: NA
cdr3_nt: TGTGCCAGCAGTTTCGGGGGCCTCTACGAGCAGTACTTC; cdr3_aa: CASSFGGLYEQYF; clone_size: NA; j_call: TRBJ2-7; v_call: TRBV6-2/TRBV6-3; d_call: NA
cdr3_nt: TGTGCCACCAGCAGGCCCGGAGGGGGAGAGAGCAATCAGCCCCAGCATTTT; cdr3_aa: CATSRPGGGESNQPQHF; clone_size: once; j_call: TRBJ1-5; v_call: TRBV15; d_call: NA
cdr3_nt: TGCGCCAGCAGCTTGCGGGGAAACATGAACACTGAAGCTTTCTTT; cdr3_aa: CASSLRGNMNTEAFF; clone_size: NA; j_call: TRBJ1-1; v_call: TRBV5-1; d_call: NA
cdr3_nt: TGTGCCAGCCCACCAGGGGGCGACAGGGGCTGGGACTCACCCCTCCACTTT; cdr3_aa: CASPPGGDRGWDSPLHF; clone_size: NA; j_call: TRBJ1-6; v_call: TRBV5-7; d_call: TRBD1
cdr3_nt: TGTGCCAGCAGTTTACTTCTAGCGGGAGGCACAGATACGCAGTATTTT; cdr3_aa: CASSLLLAGGTDTQYF; clone_size: NA; j_call: TRBJ2-3; v_call: TRBV27; d_call: TRBD2
cdr3_nt: TGTGCCTGGAGTCGGACAGGCCCGGCCCAGCCCCAGCATTTT; cdr3_aa: CAWSRTGPAQPQHF; clone_size: NA; j_call: TRBJ1-5; v_call: TRBV30; d_call: TRBD1
cdr3_nt: TGTGCCAGTAGATTCGGACAGGGGGCGAGTGAGCAGTACTTC; cdr3_aa: CASRFGQGASEQYF; clone_size: NA; j_call: TRBJ2-7; v_call: TRBV19; d_call: TRBD1
cdr3_nt: TGTGCCAGCTCACCGGGACAGGGATGGACTGAAGCTTTCTTT; cdr3_aa: CASSPGQGWTEAFF; clone_size: NA; j_call: TRBJ1-1; v_call: TRBV18; d_call: TRBD1
cdr3_nt: TGTGCCAGCAGCTTAAAAACAGATACGCAGTATTTT; cdr3_aa: CASSLKTDTQYF; clone_size: NA; j_call: TRBJ2-3; v_call: TRBV7-9; d_call: NA
cdr3_nt: TGCAGTGCTAGAGAGAGCTATGGCTACACCTTC; cdr3_aa: CSARESYGYTF; clone_size: NA; j_call: TRBJ1-2; v_call: TRBV20-1; d_call: NA
cdr3_nt: TGTGCCAGCAGTCCGAAAAATAGCGGGAGTAGCACAGATACGCAGTATTTT; cdr3_aa: CASSPKNSGSSTDTQYF; clone_size: NA; j_call: TRBJ2-3; v_call: TRBV6-6; d_call: TRBD2